This T cell receptor beta chain is from a study of blood T cell repertoires in COVID-19. Overall study context: Material from acute and convalescent COVID-19 was sourced from the United States, Italy and Spain.

Original handling: Nucleated cell number was recorded as an estimate derived from reference gene primer amplification. Clones were read by immunoSEQ multiplex PCR, and TCRdb kept only the in-frame ones, dropping some. V and J calls and clone size are those listed in that table; D and trimming were worked out from the DNA. The table includes fewer than 250,000 clones, over 80% detected once. The CDR3 length is 15 residues. With V trimmed by 7 bases and J by 7 bases, 13 bases remained unmatched. Germline assignment: CDR1 LNHDA and CDR2 SQIVND (reference sequence). Participants, about 18 to 100 years old, spanned around 26 US areas. Participants' own reports of clinical history determined their cohort assignment.

The sample comprised PBMCs or T cells enriched from blood (not recorded which). The clonotype was recovered from a woman aged 25 to 39 with acute COVID-19. This chain uses TRBV19 with TRBJ1-5; TRBD1 agrees at 7 bases. In DNA, the CDR3 is TGTGCCAGTATAGGGACAGTATTTTCCCGGCAGCCCCAGCATTTT. This gives the protein CASIGTVFSRQPQHF.